These T cell receptor beta chains were read from a single sample in a study of T cells in Graves' hyperthyroidism and ophthalmopathy. TCRdb processed the multiplex PCR reads anew with MiXCR; each CDR3 protein has one entry. The sample lists 450,000 to 650,000 distinct CDR3 sequences, 13% to 15% occurring once. Sequenced: blood. These receptors originate from a young woman with Graves' ophthalmopathy. Both conserved end residues are trimmed from each CDR3. Fields, in order: V gene, clone size, CDR3 protein. Some rows have no size entry. The others give once, few or many, or a class for an expanded clone.

>TRBV28|many
ASYRRAYEQY
>TRBV10-2|few
ASREITMGLAEDTQY
>TRBV6-1|many
ASKRQSNSGNTIY
>TRBV5-1|few
ASRSETGGGNTIY
>TRBV30|many
AWSVLDRGYGYT
>TRBV6-2/TRBV6-3|many
ASSFGLAANTGELF
>TRBV25-1|few
ASSKQGLLAF
>TRBV4-3|few
ASSQGLGTHEQY
>TRBV5-6|many
ASSLEGTHNEQF
>TRBV2|many
ATLAGSSYEQY
>TRBV7-2|-
ASTRDTPADEQF
>TRBV6-2/TRBV6-3|-
ASSRTGTAFQQY
>TRBV4-3|many
ASSQDRSGNTEAF
>TRBV6-1|-
ASSERTPYEQH
>TRBV28|many
ASSLGRVSYEQY
>TRBV27|few
ASSLNSGMGQPQH
>TRBV28|many
ASSPGQRNNQPQH
>TRBV28|many
ASSSNSPQIAGGGEEQF
>TRBV18|-
ASPPENEQY
>TRBV5-6|many
ASVGYYTSEQF
>TRBV18|many
ASSPETPGNEQF
>TRBV3-1|-
ASSQDFQGAATNEKLF
>TRBV29-1|-
SGWTGAPGTQY
>TRBV7-9|many
ASSLILAGLYNEQF
>TRBV6-2/TRBV6-3|-
ASIRSGRRGAQY
>TRBV9|-
ASSVRFNEQF
>TRBV29-1|few
SVEEVRGTGELF
>TRBV4-1|many
ASSQDRSGYSYNEQF
>TRBV13|few
ASSSLLREGDTGELF
>TRBV20-1|-
SASGPGTSGREQF
>TRBV7-9|-
ASSLAMDGNQPQH
>TRBV28|many
ASSFDTGTGSSYNSPLH
>TRBV2|many
ASSELGSLQETQY
>TRBV15|-
ATSWRGGGEQF
>TRBV10-3|-
AISERAANTGELF
>TRBV5-5|-
ASSPPGTGIPEQF
>TRBV10-3|few
AILHSSYNEQF
>TRBV19|-
ASIRAGTGGTGELF
>TRBV6-2/TRBV6-3|many
ASRLTGTSGSNEQF
>TRBV11-2|-
ASSATGTGFDEQF
>TRBV24-1|few
ATSVGDREYNEQF
>TRBV11-3|many
ASSLGQNMNTEAF
>TRBV6-2/TRBV6-3|few
ASRSPGSRYNSPLH
>TRBV5-4|-
ASRLAGGRTDTQY
>TRBV9|-
ASSVAAGDYEQF
>TRBV20-1|many
SARVPDTQY
>TRBV19|many
ASCEQVSGQPQH